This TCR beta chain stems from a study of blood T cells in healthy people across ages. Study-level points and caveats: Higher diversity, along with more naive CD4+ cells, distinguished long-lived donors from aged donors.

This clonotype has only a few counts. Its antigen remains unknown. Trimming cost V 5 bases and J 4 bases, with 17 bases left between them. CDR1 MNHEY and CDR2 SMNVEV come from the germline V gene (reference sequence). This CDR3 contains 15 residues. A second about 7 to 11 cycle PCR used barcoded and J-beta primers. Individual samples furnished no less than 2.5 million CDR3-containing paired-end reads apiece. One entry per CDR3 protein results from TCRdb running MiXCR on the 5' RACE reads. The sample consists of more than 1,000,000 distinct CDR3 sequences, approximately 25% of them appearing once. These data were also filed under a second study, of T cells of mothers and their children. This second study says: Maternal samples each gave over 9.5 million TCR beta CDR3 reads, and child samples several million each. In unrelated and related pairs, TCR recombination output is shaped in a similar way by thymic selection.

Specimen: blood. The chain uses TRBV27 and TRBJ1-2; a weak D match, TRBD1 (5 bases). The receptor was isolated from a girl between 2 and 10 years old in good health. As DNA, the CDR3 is TGTGCCAGCAGTCCGCGTCCCGGGGGAGGCTATGGCTACACCTTC. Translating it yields CASSPRPGGGYGYTF.